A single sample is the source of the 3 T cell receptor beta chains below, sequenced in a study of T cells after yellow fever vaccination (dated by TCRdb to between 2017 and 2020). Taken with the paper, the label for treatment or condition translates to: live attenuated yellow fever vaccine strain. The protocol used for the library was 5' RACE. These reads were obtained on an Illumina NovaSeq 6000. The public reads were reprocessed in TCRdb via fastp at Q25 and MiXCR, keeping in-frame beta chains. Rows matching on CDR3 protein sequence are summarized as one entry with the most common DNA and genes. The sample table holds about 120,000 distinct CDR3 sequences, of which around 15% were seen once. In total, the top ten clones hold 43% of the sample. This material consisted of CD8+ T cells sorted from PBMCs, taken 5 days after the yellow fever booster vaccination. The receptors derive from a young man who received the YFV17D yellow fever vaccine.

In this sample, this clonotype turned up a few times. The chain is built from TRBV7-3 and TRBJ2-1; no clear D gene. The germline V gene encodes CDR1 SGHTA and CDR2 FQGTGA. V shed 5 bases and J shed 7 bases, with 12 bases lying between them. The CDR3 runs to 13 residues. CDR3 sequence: CASSPAVGNEQFF. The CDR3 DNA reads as TGTGCCAGCAGCCCGGCGGTCGGAAATGAGCAGTTCTTC.

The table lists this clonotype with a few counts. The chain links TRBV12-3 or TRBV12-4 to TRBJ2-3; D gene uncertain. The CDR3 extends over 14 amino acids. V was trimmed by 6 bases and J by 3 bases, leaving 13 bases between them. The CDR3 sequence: CASSPDGWTDTQYF. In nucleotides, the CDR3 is TGTGCCAGCAGCCCCGACGGATGGACAGATACGCAGTATTTT.

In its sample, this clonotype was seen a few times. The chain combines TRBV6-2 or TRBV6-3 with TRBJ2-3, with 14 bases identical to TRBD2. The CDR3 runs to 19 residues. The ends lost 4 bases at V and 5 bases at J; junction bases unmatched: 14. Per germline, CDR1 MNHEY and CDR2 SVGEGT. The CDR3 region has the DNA TGTGCCAGCAGTTCCCTCCTGATGACTAGCGGGGGGGCAATAGATACGCAGTATTTT. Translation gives CASSSLLMTSGGAIDTQYF.